What follows are 28 T cell receptor beta chains derived from one specimen sequenced in a study of vaccination and CD4 T cells after COVID-19. The Oncomine TCR Beta short-read assay was applied to DNA of cultured CD4+ T cells. TCRdb processed the PCR reads anew with MiXCR; each CDR3 protein has one entry. This table holds roughly 11,000 distinct CDR3 sequences, 50% found once. The treatment is: approximately 11-day PBMC culture with coronavirus spike peptide pools or control peptides (ViraFEST assay). These TCRs' antigens remain unknown. Sequenced: CD4+ T cells from blood, cultured in vitro. The receptors were gathered from a human donor who had recovered from COVID-19.

The chain combines TRBV30 with TRBJ1-2; D uncertain. CDR3 length: 12 residues. V lost 2 bases and J lost 8, with 12 bases in between. The germline gives CDR1 GTSNPN, CDR2 SVGIG (reference sequence). CDR3 nucleotides: TGTGCCTGGAGTCCGGGAACTAGAGGCTACACCTTC. It specifies CAWSPGTRGYTF.

The V call is TRBV19, the J call TRBJ1-3; no reliable D call. V was trimmed by 1 base and J by 3 bases, leaving 1 base between them. Per germline, CDR1 LNHDA and CDR2 SQIVND (reference sequence). The CDR3 consists of 12 residues. The CDR3 loop is CASSIVGNTIYF. CDR3 sequence (DNA): TGTGCCAGTAGTATAGTTGGAAACACCATATATTTT.

V usage is TRBV23-1 and J usage is TRBJ2-3; 7 nucleotides align to TRBD2. TRBV23-1 is an ORF for which the function is uncertain. The CDR3 extends over 14 amino acids. The V and J ends lost 2 bases and 2 bases, in that order; junction bases with no gene match: 1. The CDR3 spells CASSQGRDTDTQYF. DNA of the CDR3: TGCGCCAGCAGTCAAGGGAGGGACACAGATACGCAGTATTTT.

The chain links TRBV7-8 to TRBJ1-5; 7 bases match TRBD1. CDR3 size: 15 residues. The germline V gene encodes CDR1 SGHVS and CDR2 FQNEAQ. V lost 5 bases to trimming and J lost 8 bases; unmatched junction nucleotides: 12. The CDR3 region is CASSRTWRGQEPQHF. The CDR3 nucleotides are TGTGCCAGCAGCCGCACGTGGAGGGGGCAGGAGCCCCAGCATTTT.

The rearrangement uses TRBV30 and TRBJ1-2, with a possible D match to TRBD1 (5 bases). CDR3 length equals 16 residues. Germline V gene lookup returns CDR1 GTSNPN and CDR2 SVGIG (reference sequence). With 1 base removed from V and 6 bases from J, the gap between germline ends came to 21 bases. CDR3 loop: CAWSGRAGYFENGYTF. The CDR3 DNA follows: TGTGCCTGGAGTGGGCGGGCAGGGTATTTTGAGAATGGCTACACCTTC.

This rearrangement joins TRBV5-1 to TRBJ1-2, with D hard to call. CDR1 is SGHRS and CDR2 is YFSETQ in the germline V gene. The CDR3 spans 12 residues. The ends were cut back, 3 bases at V and 2 bases at J, with 5 bases in the middle. This chain's CDR3 is CASSSENYGYTF. DNA for the CDR3: TGCGCCAGCAGCTCAGAGAACTATGGCTACACCTTC.

V usage is TRBV5-1 and J usage is TRBJ1-2; possible D gene TRBD1, 6 bases. Deletions cut 2 bases from V and 0 bases from J, with 11 bases between. The CDR3 sequence is 15 residues long. CDR1 and CDR2 (germline): SGHRS, YFSETQ. In DNA form, the CDR3 reads TGCGCCAGCAGCTTCGGGGGGGCTTCTAACTATGGCTACACCTTC. Amino acid sequence: CASSFGGASNYGYTF. The variable domain in full, with the rest retrieved from reference TRBV5-1 and TRBJ1-2, is KAGVTQTPRYLIKTRGQQVTLSCSPISGHRSVSWYQQTPGQGLQFLFEYFSETQRNKGNFPGRFSGRQFSNSRSEMNVSTLELGDSALYLCASSFGGASNYGYTFGSGTRLTVV.

The chain carries TRBV7-9 and TRBJ1-1; D remains unclear. The CDR3 has 14 amino acids. Trimming pared 0 bases from V and 1 base from J, leaving 6 bases between. Germline values: CDR1 SEHNR, CDR2 FQNEAQ (reference sequence). CDR3 sequence (DNA): TGTGCCAGCAGCTTAGCCAGCTCGAACACTGAAGCTTTCTTT. It specifies CASSLASSNTEAFF.

This clonotype was picked up a small number of times. The V call is TRBV4-1, the J call TRBJ2-3; D unclear. Trimming took 0 bases from V and 5 from J, leaving 12 bases between them. The CDR3 spans 15 residues. Per the germline V gene, CDR1 is MGHRA and CDR2 is YSYEKL. The CDR3 here is CASSQESSPGDTQYF. The CDR3 DNA reads TGCGCCAGCAGCCAAGAATCGTCCCCTGGAGATACGCAGTATTTT.

The CDR3 loop is CASSIQGNTEAFF. DNA of the CDR3: TGTGCCAGTAGTATTCAGGGGAACACTGAAGCTTTCTTT. This rearrangement joins TRBV19 to TRBJ1-1, with D tentatively TRBD1 (5 bases). V lost 3 bases and J lost 1, with 6 bases in between. The CDR3 runs to 13 residues. The germline V gene has CDR1 LNHDA and CDR2 SQIVND (reference sequence).

The chain is built from TRBV12-3 or TRBV12-4 and TRBJ2-3, with D perhaps matching TRBD2 (6 bases). This CDR3 comprises 13 residues. Trimming stripped 6 bases from V and 1 base from J, with 8 bases between. CDR3 sequence: CASRSGGTDTQYF. CDR3 nucleotides: TGTGCCAGCAGATCGGGGGGCACAGATACGCAGTATTTT.

Only a few counts were recorded for this clonotype. The V call is TRBV7-2, the J call TRBJ2-6; TRBD1 agrees at 7 bases. V shed 4 bases, J shed 0 bases, and the junction held 12 bases outside the gene matches. The CDR3 has 19 amino acids. Germline CDR1 is SGHTA and CDR2 is FQGNSA. The CDR3 protein is CASSSRSSDRLSGANVLTF. CDR3 in DNA: TGTGCCAGCAGCTCCCGTTCCTCGGACAGGCTCTCTGGGGCCAACGTCCTGACTTTC.

This chain connects TRBV11-3 to TRBJ2-5, with TRBD2 matching 7 bases. The germline V gene has CDR1 SGHNT and CDR2 YENEEA. The CDR3 has 20 residues. Losses at the gene ends were 4 bases for V and 5 bases for J; bases not matched to a gene: 25. CDR3: CASSSLTLGSWGGIGETQYF. CDR3 nucleotide sequence: TGTGCCAGCAGCTCCCTCACCTTGGGCAGTTGGGGGGGGATCGGGGAGACCCAGTACTTC.

Remarks on this clonotype: Its ends do not fully match the called genes, so a read error is possible. The genes are TRBV19 and TRBJ1-6, with 7 bases identical to TRBD1. The CDR3 is 16 residues long. The V gene's germline CDR1 is LNHDA and CDR2 SQIVND (reference sequence). CDR3 nucleotides: TGTGCCAGTAGTCCTCTTTTAAGACAGGGTAATTCACCCTTCCACTTT. Residues: CASSPLLRQGNSPFHF.

About this clonotype itself: Because the CDR3's place on the DNA is in doubt, the DNA is left out and the CDR3 is given as listed by TCRdb. CDR3 protein: CASSFAAGPLRAGELFF. The rearrangement links TRBV11-3 to TRBJ2-2; the DNA was not used to check the table's D call, TRBD2. From its first to its last residue, the CDR3 has 17 amino acids. Germline V CDR1 and CDR2: SGHNT, YENEEA.

The rearrangement joins TRBV5-3 to TRBJ1-5; no reliable D call. TRBV5-3 is designated an ORF whose function remains uncertain. The CDR3 has 16 amino acids. The germline V and J ends were trimmed by 3 bases and 0 bases, with 13 bases remaining between them. The CDR3: CARSCLGSHSNQPQHF. The CDR3 DNA follows: TGTGCCAGAAGCTGCCTTGGTAGCCATAGCAATCAGCCCCAGCATTTT.

The chain is built from TRBV2 and TRBJ1-5; D possibly corresponds to TRBD1 (6 bases). V was pared by 2 bases and J by 4 bases, with 9 bases between. CDR3 size: 14 residues. CDR1 and CDR2 from the germline V gene are SNHLY and FYNNEI. The CDR3 region is CASSEQGRNQPQHF. CDR3 bases: TGTGCCAGCAGTGAACAGGGGAGAAATCAGCCCCAGCATTTT.

This rearrangement joins TRBV19 to TRBJ1-1; D gene uncertain. The CDR3 is 15 amino acids. V shed 3 bases and J shed 2 bases, with 13 bases lying between them. Germline values: CDR1 LNHDA, CDR2 SQIVND (reference sequence). The CDR3 DNA reads TGTGCCAGTAGTATTGGGTGGGGAATTAACACTGAAGCTTTCTTT. Residues: CASSIGWGINTEAFF.

The rearrangement uses TRBV29-1 and TRBJ1-2; the match to TRBD1 covers 7 bases. The CDR3 consists of 12 residues. The germline V gene has CDR1 SQVTM and CDR2 ANQGSEA. Trimming at V came to 4 bases and at J to 8 bases, leaving 7 bases not matched to a gene. The CDR3 coding sequence is TGCAGCGTTGTAGAGGGGGCAGAGGGCTACACCTTC. This sequence encodes CSVVEGAEGYTF. Using reference TRBV29-1 and TRBJ1-2 for the parts outside the CDR3, the full variable domain is SAVISQKPSRDICQRGTSLTIQCQVDSQVTMMFWYRQQPGQSLTLIATANQGSEATYESGFVIDKFPISRPNLTFSTLTVSNMSPEDSSIYLCSVVEGAEGYTFGSGTRLTVV.

The chain joins TRBV11-2 to TRBJ2-2; D gene ambiguous. The CDR3 has 15 amino acids. The germline CDR1 and CDR2 sequences are SGHAT and FQNNGV. V gave up 5 bases and J gave up 3 bases, with 13 bases separating them. CDR3 DNA: TGTGCCAGCAGCCAAACCGCCTGGGACACCGGGGAGCTGTTTTTT. Translating it yields CASSQTAWDTGELFF.

The rearrangement uses TRBV5-4 and TRBJ2-3; D possibly corresponds to TRBD2 (6 bases). The CDR3 totals 12 residues. Trimming removed 4 bases at V and 6 bases at J, with 9 bases between. In germline, CDR1 is SGHNT, CDR2 YYREEE (reference sequence). The DNA of the CDR3 is TGTGCCAGCAGCACGGGGGAGGATACGCAGTATTTT. Its protein product is CASSTGEDTQYF.

The V call is TRBV4-1, the J call TRBJ1-2, with a possible D match to TRBD1 (6 bases). CDR1 and CDR2 (germline): MGHRA, YSYEKL. V shed 2 bases and J shed 2 bases, with 12 bases lying between them. This CDR3 region has 15 residues. CDR3 residues: CASSQPGHLNYGYTF. The CDR3 DNA reads as TGCGCCAGCAGCCAACCGGGACACCTGAACTATGGCTACACCTTC.

The rearrangement links TRBV30 to TRBJ1-2; unclear D gene. Germline CDR1 reads GTSNPN; CDR2 reads SVGIG (reference sequence). Between the trimmed V and J ends, which lost 2 bases and 0 bases, there was a span of 7 bases. This CDR3 has 13 residues. The CDR3 region is CAWSRVANYGYTF. In DNA form, the CDR3 reads TGTGCCTGGAGTCGAGTGGCTAACTATGGCTACACCTTC. The entire variable domain, with the rest obtained from reference TRBV30 and TRBJ1-2, is as follows: SQTIHQWPATLVQPVGSPLSLECTVEGTSNPNLYWYRQAAGRGLQLLFYSVGIGQISSEVPQNLSASRPQDRQFILSSKKLLLSDSGFYLCAWSRVANYGYTFGSGTRLTVV.

The chain joins TRBV2 to TRBJ1-2; unclear D gene. The length of the CDR3 is 13 residues. The V gene's germline CDR1 is SNHLY and CDR2 FYNNEI. Trimming took 5 bases from V and 2 from J, leaving 9 bases between them. CDR3 coding DNA: TGTGCCAGCAGTCAAAGTAGGAACTATGGCTACACCTTC. Protein product: CASSQSRNYGYTF.

This clonotype was picked up a small number of times. V usage is TRBV6-2 or TRBV6-3 and J usage is TRBJ2-7, with 7 bases aligning to TRBD2. Germline values: CDR1 MNHEY, CDR2 SVGEGT. The CDR3 is 14 amino acids. V dropped 2 bases and J dropped 3; count of bases not matched to a gene: 4. The CDR3 loop reads CASSYLRGDYEQYF. CDR3 DNA: TGTGCCAGCAGTTACCTCCGGGGGGACTACGAGCAGTACTTC.

This clonotype was seen a handful of times. The chain recombines TRBV20-1 with TRBJ2-5; 11 bases are a match to TRBD2. This CDR3 comprises 17 residues. Germline loops: CDR1 DFQATT, CDR2 SNEGSKA (reference sequence). The V and J ends lost 1 base and 0 bases, in that order; junction bases with no gene match: 7. DNA of the CDR3: TGCAGTGCTAGAGGAGTAGCGGGGGGGCCAAACCAAGAGACCCAGTACTTC. Protein product: CSARGVAGGPNQETQYF.

This clonotype has a handful of counts. The chain recombines TRBV7-2 with TRBJ2-1, with 10 positions matching TRBD2. The CDR3 consists of 13 residues. Germline V CDR1 and CDR2: SGHTA, FQGNSA. The V and J ends lost 6 bases and 8 bases, in that order; junction bases with no gene match: 4. The CDR3 DNA follows: TGTGCCAGCAGGCAGCGGGGGGGCTATGAGCAGTTCTTC. It codes for CASRQRGGYEQFF.

This clonotype occurred a few times. The rearrangement joins TRBV15 to TRBJ2-3; D not certain. V was pared by 0 bases and J by 10 bases, with 20 bases between. CDR1 is LNHNV and CDR2 is YYDKDF in the germline V gene (reference sequence). The CDR3 spans 16 residues. CDR3 sequence: CATSRDSRTPAESQYF. DNA of the CDR3: TGTGCCACCAGCAGAGATTCCCGGACCCCCGCGGAGTCGCAGTATTTT.